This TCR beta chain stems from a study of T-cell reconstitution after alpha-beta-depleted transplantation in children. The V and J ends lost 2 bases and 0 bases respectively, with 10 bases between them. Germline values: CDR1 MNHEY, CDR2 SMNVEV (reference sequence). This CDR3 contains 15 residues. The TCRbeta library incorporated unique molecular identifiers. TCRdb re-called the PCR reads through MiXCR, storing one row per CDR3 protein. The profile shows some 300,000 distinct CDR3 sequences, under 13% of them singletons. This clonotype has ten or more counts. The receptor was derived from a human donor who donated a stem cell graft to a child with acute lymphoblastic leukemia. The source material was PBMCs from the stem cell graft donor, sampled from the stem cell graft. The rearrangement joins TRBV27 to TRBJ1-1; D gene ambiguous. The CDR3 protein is CASSLREYMNTEAFF. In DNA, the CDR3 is TGTGCCAGCAGTTTAAGAGAATACATGAACACTGAAGCTTTCTTT.